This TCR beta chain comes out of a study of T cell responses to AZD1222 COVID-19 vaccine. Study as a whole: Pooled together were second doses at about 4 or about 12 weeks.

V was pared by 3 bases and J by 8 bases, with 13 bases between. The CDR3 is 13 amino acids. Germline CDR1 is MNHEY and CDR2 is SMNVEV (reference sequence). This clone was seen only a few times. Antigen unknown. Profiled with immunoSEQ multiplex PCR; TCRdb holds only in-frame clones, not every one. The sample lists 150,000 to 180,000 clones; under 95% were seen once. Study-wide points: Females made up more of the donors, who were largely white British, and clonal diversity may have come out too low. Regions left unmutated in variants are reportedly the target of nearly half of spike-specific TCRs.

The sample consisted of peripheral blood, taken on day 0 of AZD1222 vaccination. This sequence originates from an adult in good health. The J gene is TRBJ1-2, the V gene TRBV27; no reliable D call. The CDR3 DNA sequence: TGTGCCAGCAGTTTTCGGTGGAACGAAGGCTACACCTTC. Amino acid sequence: CASSFRWNEGYTF.